These 25 T cell receptor beta chains came from one sample sequenced in a study of identical twins. TCRdb processed the 5' RACE reads anew with MiXCR; each CDR3 protein has one entry. The table has about 920,000 distinct CDR3 sequences, roughly 12% seen once. The same sample was also used in a study of yellow fever vaccine responses in identical twins.

The sample was PBMCs. Receptors originate from a woman aged 18-29 years in good health.

V usage is TRBV27 and J usage is TRBJ2-1; 10 nucleotides align to TRBD2. Germline V gene data show CDR1 as MNHEY and CDR2 as SMNVEV (reference sequence). This CDR3 contains 18 residues. V was clipped by 3 bases and J by 5 bases; unmatched bases: 13. The CDR3: CASSFLNPTSGIDNEQFF. The DNA for the CDR3 is TGTGCCAGCAGTTTCCTCAACCCAACTAGCGGGATTGACAATGAGCAGTTCTTC.

This clonotype was recorded a few times. V usage is TRBV18 and J usage is TRBJ2-1, with D unclear. The germline V gene has CDR1 KGHSH and CDR2 LQKENI. Trimming removed 4 bases from V and 0 bases from J, with 10 bases in between. CDR3 length: 15 residues. The DNA of the CDR3 is TGTGCCAGCTCACAAACAGTTACCTCCTACAATGAGCAGTTCTTC. Protein sequence: CASSQTVTSYNEQFF.

V usage is TRBV6-1 and J usage is TRBJ2-7; D is ambiguous. This CDR3 contains 14 residues. The germline V gene encodes CDR1 MNHNS and CDR2 SASEGT. The V and J ends lost 9 bases and 0 bases respectively, with 15 bases between them. The CDR3 loop is CASGRDIASYEQYF. CDR3 coding DNA: TGTGCCAGTGGGCGCGACATCGCCTCCTACGAGCAGTACTTC.

Only a few counts were recorded for this clonotype. The rearrangement uses TRBV20-1 and TRBJ1-1; D might be TRBD1 (5 bases). Germline assignment: CDR1 DFQATT and CDR2 SNEGSKA (reference sequence). CDR3 length: 14 residues. V shed 2 bases and J shed 4 bases, with 14 bases lying between them. As DNA, the CDR3 is TGCAGTGCTAGACGGGGCGGACCGATCACTGAAGCTTTCTTT. Translated, it gives CSARRGGPITEAFF.

This clonotype was recorded at least ten times. The chain combines TRBV20-1 with TRBJ2-7; D ambiguous. The germline gives CDR1 DFQATT, CDR2 SNEGSKA (reference sequence). Trimming removed 1 base from V and 0 bases from J, with 10 bases in between. The CDR3 totals 14 residues. The CDR3 here is CSARGQESSYEQYV. The CDR3 coding sequence is TGCAGTGCTAGAGGCCAGGAAAGCTCCTACGAGCAGTACGTC.

This clonotype occurred many times. The CDR3 sequence: CATSRSLGVQGSYNEQFF. As DNA, the CDR3 is TGTGCCACCAGCAGATCTCTCGGCGTCCAAGGATCCTACAATGAGCAGTTCTTC. This chain connects TRBV15 to TRBJ2-1; no definite D call. Germline V lookup: CDR1 LNHNV, CDR2 YYDKDF (reference sequence). The CDR3 runs 18 residues. Trimming cost V 2 bases and J 1 base, with 18 bases left between them.

The rearrangement links TRBV2 to TRBJ2-3, with 7 bases aligning to TRBD1. CDR1 SNHLY and CDR2 FYNNEI come from the germline V gene. The CDR3 length is 13 residues. Unmatched junction bases numbered 9, after V lost 5 bases and J lost 10 bases. CDR3 in DNA: TGTGCCAGCAGTCAGGACAGGTTCAGTGCGCAGTATTTT. Protein: CASSQDRFSAQYF.

This clonotype has a count of ten or more. The chain combines TRBV29-1 with TRBJ2-7; possible D gene TRBD2, 6 bases. CDR1 is SQVTM, CDR2 ANQGSEA, per germline. The CDR3 is 11 amino acids. V was shortened by 6 bases and J by 2 bases, with 8 bases between the two germline ends. Written as DNA, the CDR3 is TGCAGCGTAGGGGAGGCCTACGAGCAGTACTTC. Translation: CSVGEAYEQYF.

This clonotype was counted between two and nine times. The chain joins TRBV12-3 or TRBV12-4 to TRBJ2-5; 11 positions agree with TRBD2. J was trimmed by 3 bases and V by 6 bases; bases with no gene match: 6. The CDR3 runs 15 residues. DNA for the CDR3: TGTGCCAGCAGCCCCCCGGGACTAGCGGAAGAGACCCAGTACTTC. This encodes CASSPPGLAEETQYF.

A few counts support this clonotype. The chain carries TRBV2 and TRBJ1-2, with D perhaps TRBD1 (5 bases). The germline V gene has CDR1 SNHLY and CDR2 FYNNEI. The CDR3 extends over 13 amino acids. The V end lost 3 bases, the J end lost 8 bases, and 13 bases lay between the germline ends. CDR3 DNA sequence: TGTGCCAGCAGTGACGACCGGGACGAGGGCTACACCTTC. Encoded protein: CASSDDRDEGYTF.

In its sample, this clonotype was seen many times. The chain recombines TRBV29-1 with TRBJ2-2; TRBD2 agrees at 9 bases. This CDR3 contains 17 residues. Germline lookup yields CDR1 SQVTM and CDR2 ANQGSEA. The ends lost 6 bases at V and 2 bases at J; junction bases unmatched: 13. DNA of the CDR3: TGCAGCGTCGGCCCCGGACTAGCGAGGGGTAACACCGGGGAGCTGTTTTTT. It is translated as CSVGPGLARGNTGELFF.

This clonotype was picked up a small number of times. The chain joins TRBV12-3 or TRBV12-4 to TRBJ1-3; a possible D gene is TRBD1 (5 bases). CDR3 size: 15 residues. The V end was cut by 6 bases, the J end by 0 bases, with 12 bases between. Here the CDR3 DNA reads TGTGCCAGCAGCTCCGGAGGGACCTCTGGAAACACCATATATTTT. Translating it yields CASSSGGTSGNTIYF.

CDR3 nucleotides: TGTGCCAGCAGCTCGGACCGGGCACTTTATCGTGCTGGCGGGTCCTACAATGAGCAGTTCTTC. This gives the protein CASSSDRALYRAGGSYNEQFF. This chain links TRBV11-3 with TRBJ2-1; D is perhaps TRBD2 (5 bases). Germline-derived CDR1 and CDR2 are SGHNT and YENEEA. Trimming removed 4 bases at V and 1 base at J, with 29 bases between. CDR3 length: 21 amino acids.

This clonotype occurred a few times. The chain employs TRBV29-1 and TRBJ2-1; 8 nucleotides line up with TRBD2. Unmatched junction bases numbered 6, after V lost 8 bases and J lost 0 bases. The CDR3 has 14 amino acids. Germline loops: CDR1 SQVTM, CDR2 ANQGSEA. DNA for the CDR3: TGCAGCCCGGGGGGGACTCGCTCCTACAATGAGCAGTTCTTC. Amino acid sequence: CSPGGTRSYNEQFF.

This clonotype has only a few counts. The chain couples TRBV9 to TRBJ2-7, with D possibly matching TRBD2 (6 bases). Germline V gene sequence: CDR1 SGDLS, CDR2 YYNGEE. Trimming cost V 1 base and J 2 bases, with 10 bases left between them. The CDR3 spans 14 residues. CDR3 region: CASSVSSDTYEQYF. Here the CDR3 DNA reads TGTGCCAGCAGCGTATCTAGCGACACCTACGAGCAGTACTTC. Combining the CDR3 with reference TRBV9 and TRBJ2-7 gives the whole variable domain DSGVTQTPKHLITATGQRVTLRCSPRSGDLSVYWYQQSLDQGLQFLIQYYNGEERAKGNILERFSAQQFPDLHSELNLSSLELGDSALYFCASSVSSDTYEQYFGPGTRLTVT.

V is TRBV12-3 or TRBV12-4 and J is TRBJ2-2; 11 positions agree with TRBD1. This CDR3 spans 15 amino acids. Trimming took 6 bases from V and 6 from J; bases not matched to a gene: 6. CDR3 in amino acids: CASRTGTGGSGELFF. The CDR3 region has the DNA TGTGCCAGCAGGACCGGGACAGGGGGTTCCGGGGAGCTGTTTTTT.

This chain connects TRBV20-1 to TRBJ2-1; 8 bases are shared with TRBD2. With 4 bases clipped from V and 3 bases from J, the junction kept 5 bases outside the gene matches. From germline, CDR1 is DFQATT and CDR2 SNEGSKA (reference sequence). The CDR3 runs 14 residues. In nucleotides, the CDR3 is TGCAGTGCTATAACTAGCGGAATCTACAATGAGCAGTTCTTC. It is translated as CSAITSGIYNEQFF.

The J gene is TRBJ2-5, the V gene TRBV10-3; 9 bases map to TRBD2. Germline V CDR1 and CDR2: ENHRY, SYGVKD. CDR3 length equals 16 residues. V trimming: 6 bases; J trimming: 5 bases; junction bases outside the gene matches: 13. CDR3 region: CAISPQTSGVGETQYF. The CDR3, as DNA: TGTGCCATCAGCCCCCAGACTAGCGGAGTAGGGGAGACCCAGTACTTC.

This clonotype showed up many times. V gene TRBV28 combines with J gene TRBJ2-7, with TRBD1 as a possible D gene (5 bases). Between the trimmed V and J ends, which lost 5 bases and 2 bases, there was a span of 10 bases. The CDR3 runs to 13 residues. Germline V gene sequence: CDR1 MDHEN, CDR2 SYDVKM. DNA of the CDR3: TGTGCCAGCAGTAGTGACAGAACCTACGAGCAGTACTTC. Encoded protein: CASSSDRTYEQYF. Looking up the rest from reference TRBV28 and TRBJ2-7 gives the full variable domain: DVKVTQSSRYLVKRTGEKVFLECVQDMDHENMFWYRQDPGLGLRLIYFSYDVKMKEKGDIPEGYSVSREKKERFSLILESASTNQTSMYLCASSSDRTYEQYFGPGTRLTVT.

This clonotype has a handful of counts. This sequence joins TRBV25-1 and TRBJ2-1; D is unresolved. Germline V gene lookup returns CDR1 MGHDK and CDR2 SYGVNS. Deletions cut 6 bases from V and 4 bases from J, with 10 bases between. The CDR3 is 13 residues long. In DNA form, the CDR3 reads TGTGCCAGCAGGAATGACGGTTACAATGAGCAGTTCTTC. Amino acid sequence: CASRNDGYNEQFF.

This clonotype was found many times. The genes are TRBV24-1 and TRBJ2-1; D gene uncertain. The CDR3 covers 14 residues. Germline CDR1 is KGHDR and CDR2 is SFDVKD. V was pared by 2 bases and J by 7 bases, with 11 bases between. This CDR3 is CATSDWPNQNEQFF. CDR3 nucleotide sequence: TGTGCCACCAGTGATTGGCCGAATCAAAATGAGCAGTTCTTC.

This clonotype was detected only a few times. The chain has TRBV2 and TRBJ2-2, with TRBD1 identical over 7 bases. This CDR3 region has 15 residues. Germline CDR1 SNHLY, CDR2 FYNNEI. The junction had 9 bases not matched to a gene; V was cut back by 6 bases and J by 5 bases. The CDR3 DNA follows: TGTGCCAGCAGCGCTACAGGGGTGGGGACCGGGGAGCTGTTTTTT. This translates into CASSATGVGTGELFF.

This clonotype was detected a few times. V is TRBV12-3 or TRBV12-4 and J is TRBJ2-4; no firm D call. CDR3 size: 15 residues. V was pared by 6 bases and J by 1 base, with 13 bases between. The CDR3 nucleotides are TGTGCCAGCAGCAGCCTTACGGATGCCAAAAACATTCAGTACTTC. Translation gives CASSSLTDAKNIQYF.

The chain recombines TRBV12-3 or TRBV12-4 with TRBJ2-3, with 10 bases matching TRBD2. This CDR3 contains 16 residues. Trimming took 3 bases from V and 5 from J; bases not matched to a gene: 8. The CDR3 region is CASSFRLAGAGDTQYF. The CDR3 DNA follows: TGTGCCAGCAGTTTTCGGCTAGCGGGGGCGGGAGATACGCAGTATTTT.

The chain has TRBV10-3 and TRBJ2-7; D unclear. Germline loops: CDR1 ENHRY, CDR2 SYGVKD. CDR3 length equals 15 residues. Deletions cut 2 bases from V and 0 bases from J, with 11 bases between. DNA for the CDR3: TGTGCCATCAGTGAGCGGCAGGTTGGCTCCTACGAGCAGTACTTC. Translation: CAISERQVGSYEQYF.